The 13 T cell receptor beta chains reported below all come from one sample, sequenced in a study of T cell changes during pregnancy in multiple sclerosis. The method was immunoSEQ multiplex PCR; TCRdb's version includes in-frame clones alone and lacks a portion of them. The sample yields roughly 77,000 clones, about nine tenths seen once. Here the sequenced sample was peripheral blood, taken in the second trimester of pregnancy. These receptors all stem from a female donor with multiple sclerosis, enrolled in a pregnancy study.

This chain uses TRBV5-1 with TRBJ2-1; 8 nucleotides align to TRBD2. V trimming: 0 bases; J trimming: 4 bases; junction bases outside the gene matches: 6. Per the germline V gene, CDR1 is SGHRS and CDR2 is YFSETQ. There are 16 residues in the CDR3. Here the CDR3 reads CASSLVAGGSYNEQFF. The CDR3 nucleotides are TGCGCCAGCAGCTTGGTTGCGGGAGGTTCTTACAATGAGCAGTTCTTC. Together with reference TRBV5-1 and TRBJ2-1, the CDR3 gives the full variable domain: KAGVTQTPRYLIKTRGQQVTLSCSPISGHRSVSWYQQTPGQGLQFLFEYFSETQRNKGNFPGRFSGRQFSNSRSEMNVSTLELGDSALYLCASSLVAGGSYNEQFFGPGTRLTVL.

The chain recombines TRBV2 with TRBJ1-4; no clear D. Trimming left V 7 bases short and J 8 bases short, with 11 bases between. Germline V gene data show CDR1 as SNHLY and CDR2 as FYNNEI. The CDR3 is 12 residues long. The DNA for the CDR3 is TGTGCCAGCAATCCCGAGGGAGAAAAACTGTTTTTT. It yields the protein CASNPEGEKLFF.

On this clone itself: Within the sample, other DNA sequences also encode this same CDR3. This chain links TRBV7-6 with TRBJ1-2, with 7 bases that match TRBD1. Looked up from germline, CDR1 is SGHVS and CDR2 is FNYEAQ. This CDR3 is built from 13 residues. The junction had 5 bases not matched to a gene; V was cut back by 2 bases and J by 8 bases. The CDR3 reads CASSLQGGSGYTF. DNA of the CDR3: TGTGCCAGCAGCTTACAGGGGGGCTCGGGCTACACCTTC.

This chain connects TRBV7-2 to TRBJ1-4; D might be TRBD1 (5 bases). CDR1 SGHTA and CDR2 FQGNSA come from the germline V gene. This CDR3 spans 15 amino acids. The V gene lost 3 bases and the J gene lost 5 bases, with 13 bases spanning the gap. CDR3 sequence: CASSFRRGVNEKLFF. CDR3 nucleotides: TGTGCCAGCAGCTTTAGACGGGGGGTGAATGAAAAACTGTTTTTT.

The chain carries TRBV7-8 and TRBJ2-1, with 8 bases that match TRBD2. V lost 6 bases and J lost 5; bases outside the gene matches: 6. Germline V gene sequence: CDR1 SGHVS, CDR2 FQNEAQ. The CDR3 runs to 14 residues. The CDR3 loop reads CASRREGSDNEQFF. The DNA for the CDR3 is TGTGCCAGCAGACGGGAGGGCTCTGACAATGAGCAGTTCTTC. Filled out from reference TRBV7-8 and TRBJ2-1, the complete variable domain reads GAGVSQSPRYKVAKRGQDVALRCDPISGHVSLFWYQQALGQGPEFLTYFQNEAQLDKSGLPSDRFFAERPEGSVSTLKIQRTQQEDSAVYLCASRREGSDNEQFFGPGTRLTVL.

The CDR3 region has the DNA TGTGCCAGCAAAATAACAGGGGGCGCCCCTACCCAGTACTTC. This sequence encodes CASKITGGAPTQYF. This rearrangement joins TRBV6-5 to TRBJ2-5, with 9 bases identical to TRBD1. Losses at the gene ends were 7 bases for V and 8 bases for J; bases not matched to a gene: 11. CDR1 and CDR2 from the germline V gene are MNHEY and SVGAGI. The CDR3 is 14 residues long.

V and J are TRBV5-1 and TRBJ2-1, with 15 bases fitting TRBD2. V lost 3 bases, J lost 3 bases, and 4 bases stayed unmatched. The germline V gene encodes CDR1 SGHRS and CDR2 YFSETQ. There are 17 residues in the CDR3. In DNA, the CDR3 is TGCGCCAGCAGCTCCGGGACTAGCGGGGGGTTCTACAATGAGCAGTTCTTC. Encoded protein: CASSSGTSGGFYNEQFF.

The rearrangement links TRBV5-4 to TRBJ2-1; 9 bases are shared with TRBD2. With 4 bases clipped from V and 0 bases from J, the junction kept 2 bases outside the gene matches. The CDR3 has 15 amino acids. The germline V gene has CDR1 SGHNT and CDR2 YYREEE (reference sequence). The CDR3 sequence is CASSQTSGSYNEQFF. The DNA of the CDR3 is TGTGCCAGCAGCCAGACTAGCGGCTCCTACAATGAGCAGTTCTTC.

The chain uses TRBV29-1 and TRBJ1-1; TRBD1 matches 7 bases. CDR1 is SQVTM and CDR2 is ANQGSEA in the germline V gene. The CDR3 is made up of 13 amino acids. V lost 4 bases, J lost 3 bases, and 5 bases stayed unmatched. The CDR3 coding sequence is TGCAGCGTTGGCATAGGGGGCCACACTGAAGCTTTCTTT. It is translated as CSVGIGGHTEAFF.

The J gene is TRBJ2-1, the V gene TRBV5-5, with a tentative D call TRBD2 (6 bases). The CDR3 extends over 15 amino acids. Deletions cut 1 base from V and 9 bases from J, with 17 bases between. Per the germline V gene, CDR1 is SGHKS and CDR2 is YYEKEE (reference sequence). CDR3: CASSLSGLDSSEQFF. DNA for the CDR3: TGTGCCAGCAGCTTGTCGGGACTCGATTCCAGTGAGCAGTTCTTC.

J is TRBJ2-1 and V is TRBV5-1; 14 bases agree with TRBD2. Germline loops: CDR1 SGHRS, CDR2 YFSETQ. The CDR3 spans 15 residues. V was pared by 4 bases and J by 10 bases, with 7 bases of the junction left unmatched. In nucleotides, the CDR3 is TGCGCCAGCAGCCCGGGGACTAGCGGGAGTAGGGAGCAGTTCTTC. As protein: CASSPGTSGSREQFF.

The chain couples TRBV28 to TRBJ2-1, with 12 bases aligning to TRBD2. Germline CDR1 reads MDHEN; CDR2 reads SYDVKM. V trimming: 6 bases; J trimming: 1 base; junction bases outside the gene matches: 7. The CDR3 loop spans 17 amino acids. The CDR3: CASRRLLAGGSYNEQFF. CDR3 bases: TGTGCCAGCAGGCGCCTCCTAGCGGGAGGGTCCTACAATGAGCAGTTCTTC.

This chain joins TRBV9 and TRBJ2-1; D call uncertain. Germline V gene sequence: CDR1 SGDLS, CDR2 YYNGEE. This CDR3 region has 15 residues. V was shortened by 0 bases and J by 1 base, with 8 bases between the two germline ends. CDR3 DNA sequence: TGTGCCAGCAGCGTAGTGGCAAATTCCTACAATGAGCAGTTCTTC. Translating gives CASSVVANSYNEQFF.